This record covers a single T cell receptor (beta chain). Its antigen is unknown. The primer mix had 60 Vbeta and 13 Jbeta primers. Produced via immunoSEQ multiplex PCR; TCRdb's table is partial and in-frame only. The sample lists about 160,000 clones; about 85% were seen once. This entry belongs to a study of cytomegalovirus exposure and HLA in healthy donors. Points from the study as a whole: A prior analysis recorded that most TCR beta V segments were productive about 90% or about 30% of the time. Most sequenced TCRs were rare (though some public TCRs occurred in many donors).

Source material: PBMCs. The receptor comes from a man aged 18 to 30 in good health and CMV-seropositive.

The CDR3 coding sequence is TGTGCCAGTAGCCAACAGGGGGTTGATGGCTACACCTTC. The encoded protein is CASSQQGVDGYTF. V gene TRBV19 combines with J gene TRBJ1-2; 8 positions agree with TRBD1. Looked up from germline, CDR1 is LNHDA and CDR2 is SQIVND (reference sequence). Trimming took 6 bases from V and 6 from J; bases not matched to a gene: 6. This CDR3 contains 13 residues.